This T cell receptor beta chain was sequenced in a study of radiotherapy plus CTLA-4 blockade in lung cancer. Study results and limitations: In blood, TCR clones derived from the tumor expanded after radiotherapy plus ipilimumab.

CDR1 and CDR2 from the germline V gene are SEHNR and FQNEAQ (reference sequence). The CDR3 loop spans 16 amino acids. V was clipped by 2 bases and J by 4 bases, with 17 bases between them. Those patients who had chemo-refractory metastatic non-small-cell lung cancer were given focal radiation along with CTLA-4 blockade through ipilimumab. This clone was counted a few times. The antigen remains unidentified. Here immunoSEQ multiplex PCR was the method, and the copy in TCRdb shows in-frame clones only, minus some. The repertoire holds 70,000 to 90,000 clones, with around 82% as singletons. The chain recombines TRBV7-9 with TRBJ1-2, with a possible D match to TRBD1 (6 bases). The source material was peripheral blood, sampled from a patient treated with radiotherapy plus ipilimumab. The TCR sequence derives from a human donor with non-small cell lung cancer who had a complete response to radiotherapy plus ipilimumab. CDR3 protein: CASSLSTRGLGYGYTF. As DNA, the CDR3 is TGTGCCAGCAGCTTATCTACCAGGGGCTTGGGCTATGGCTACACCTTC.